This T cell receptor beta chain was obtained from a study of blood T cell repertoires in COVID-19. Participant reports of clinical history set cohort assignment. Original methodology: Reference gene primer amplification gave estimated nucleated cell counts. Assay: immunoSEQ multiplex PCR; the TCRdb copy retains only in-frame clones and omits some. Clonal size and the V and J genes are those of that table, whereas D and trimming came from the DNA. The data show fewer than 250,000 clones, about 87% seen once. The receptor was derived from a woman aged 25 to 39 who had been exposed to COVID-19. The sample taken for sequencing was PBMCs or T cells enriched from blood (not recorded which).

CDR3 coding DNA: TGTGCCAGCAGTTTAGCCGGGACAGTGAACACTGAAGCTTTCTTT. This gives the protein CASSLAGTVNTEAFF. This rearrangement joins TRBV27 to TRBJ1-1; 7 bases are a match to TRBD1. Trimming took 2 bases from V and 0 from J; bases not matched to a gene: 3. This CDR3 region has 15 residues. CDR1 and CDR2 (germline): MNHEY, SMNVEV (reference sequence).